Each of the 10 T cell receptor beta chains below was sequenced from the same sample in a study of blood T cell repertoires in COVID-19. The assay was immunoSEQ multiplex PCR, and TCRdb's table has in-frame clones only and misses some. This table has tens of thousands of clones, more than 85% appearing once. Sequencing used PBMCs or T cells enriched from blood (not recorded which). These TCRs come from a woman in her forties or fifties who had recovered from COVID-19.

V and J are TRBV11-2 and TRBJ2-1; 7 bases fit TRBD2. The CDR3 covers 15 residues. V was clipped by 7 bases and J by 8 bases; unmatched bases: 14. Germline V gene data show CDR1 as SGHAT and CDR2 as FQNNGV. The CDR3 spells CASTLRWEGLHEQFF. The CDR3 nucleotides read TGTGCCAGCACCCTTCGGTGGGAGGGCCTACATGAGCAGTTCTTC.

A single count supports this clone. The chain uses TRBV11-2 and TRBJ2-3, with TRBD2 identical over 10 bases. The CDR3 sequence is 16 residues long. CDR1 is SGHAT and CDR2 is FQNNGV in the germline V gene. V was pared by 3 bases and J by 8 bases, with 11 bases of the junction left unmatched. CDR3 in amino acids: CASSFQSSGSAGTQYF. DNA for the CDR3: TGTGCCAGCAGCTTTCAGTCTAGCGGGAGTGCGGGTACGCAGTATTTT.

The chain links TRBV6-2 or TRBV6-3 to TRBJ1-2; 7 nucleotides match TRBD1. V trimming: 5 bases; J trimming: 8 bases; junction bases outside the gene matches: 11. The CDR3 runs to 14 residues. Per germline, CDR1 MNHEY and CDR2 SVGEGT. The CDR3 is CASSRGQARGGYTF. CDR3 coding DNA: TGTGCCAGCAGTCGCGGACAGGCCCGCGGGGGCTACACCTTC.

The V and J genes are TRBV19 and TRBJ1-5; D unclear. V gave up 6 bases and J gave up 4 bases, with 10 bases separating them. This CDR3 is built from 13 residues. Germline V gene sequence: CDR1 LNHDA, CDR2 SQIVND (reference sequence). The CDR3 DNA sequence: TGTGCCAGTAGCACACAGCTAAATCAGCCCCAGCATTTT. Translated, it gives CASSTQLNQPQHF.

This clone was seen once. For the CDR3, the DNA is TGTGCCAGCAGCTCCAACACAGATACGCAGTATTTT. Translation: CASSSNTDTQYF. V usage is TRBV13 and J usage is TRBJ2-3; D is undetermined. V shed 4 bases and J shed 2 bases, with 4 bases lying between them. The CDR3 totals 12 residues. Germline values: CDR1 PRHDT, CDR2 FYEKMQ (reference sequence).

This clone has only one observation. This CDR3 is CASSRPQTGGFATNEKLFF. The CDR3 DNA is TGTGCCAGCAGCCGCCCCCAGACAGGGGGGTTTGCAACTAATGAAAAACTGTTTTTT. The chain couples TRBV28 to TRBJ1-4; 9 bases are a match to TRBD1. Per the germline V gene, CDR1 is MDHEN and CDR2 is SYDVKM. J was trimmed by 0 bases and V by 6 bases; bases with no gene match: 14. The CDR3 totals 19 residues.

V gene TRBV7-2 combines with J gene TRBJ2-2, with 11 bases that match TRBD1. The CDR3 is made up of 16 amino acids. Germline V gene lookup returns CDR1 SGHTA and CDR2 FQGNSA. Germline trimming cut 4 bases from V and 5 bases from J; bases unmatched to any gene: 6. The CDR3, as DNA: TGTGCCAGCAGCTCCGGACAGGGGGCGAGAACCGGGGAGCTGTTTTTT. Translation: CASSSGQGARTGELFF.

The rearrangement uses TRBV11-2 and TRBJ2-7; D remains ambiguous. There are 13 residues in the CDR3. CDR1 is SGHAT and CDR2 is FQNNGV in the germline V gene. Trimming left V 7 bases short and J 3 bases short, with 13 bases between. In nucleotides, the CDR3 is TGTGCCAGCACCCTACGTCCGGGCTACGAGCAGTACTTC. It yields the protein CASTLRPGYEQYF.

V and J are TRBV6-6 and TRBJ2-7, with 7 bases lining up with TRBD2. Trimming cost V 6 bases and J 1 base; bases outside gene matches: 12. The CDR3 extends over 16 amino acids. CDR1 and CDR2 from the germline V gene are MNHNY and SVGAGI (reference sequence). The CDR3 region is CASSPVAGPGSYEQYF. DNA of the CDR3: TGTGCCAGCAGCCCCGTAGCGGGTCCGGGTTCCTACGAGCAGTACTTC.

In this sample, this clone turned up once. The chain carries TRBV6-1 and TRBJ1-1; D perhaps matches TRBD1 (5 bases). Germline CDR1 MNHNS, CDR2 SASEGT. The V and J ends lost 0 bases and 4 bases respectively, with 12 bases between them. There are 15 residues in the CDR3. The CDR3 protein is CASSEARVGGTEAFF. The CDR3 nucleotides read TGTGCCAGCAGTGAAGCAAGGGTGGGGGGCACTGAAGCTTTCTTT.